A selection of T cell receptor beta chains follows, all from one sample in a study of shared clonotypes between healthy human individuals. The method was immunoSEQ multiplex PCR; TCRdb's version includes in-frame clones alone and lacks a portion of them. This repertoire shows about a million clones, approximately 76% found once; its top ten account for about 1.5%. The material sequenced was memory CD4+ T cells sorted from blood. The source is a man aged 18 to 30 in good health. CDR3s leave out the opening cysteine and the closing phenylalanine or tryptophan. The order of the fields is J gene, V gene, CDR3 protein.

>TRBJ2-3|TRBV10-3
AISGTDPTDTQY
>TRBJ1-2|TRBV7-2
ASSRPGTGGPGYT
>TRBJ1-1|TRBV30
AWRGREGGTEAF
>TRBJ2-7|TRBV7-2
ASSLVLAGGYEQY
>TRBJ2-3|TRBV5-1
ASSLGFRREGADTQY
>TRBJ2-7|TRBV27
ASSPWTGGSYEQY
>TRBJ2-1|TRBV10-3
AISESSQGTYNEQF
>TRBJ2-7|TRBV30
AWSVPPFYEQY
>TRBJ1-6|TRBV10-2
ASSGGTGLTNSPLH
>TRBJ1-1|TRBV5-1
ASSSGAEGRAF
>TRBJ2-1|TRBV6-6
ASMAERYNEQF
>TRBJ1-6|TRBV28
ASSFDPGGRSPLH
>TRBJ1-5|TRBV5-1
ASSPDSPNQPQH
>TRBJ1-1|TRBV19
ASTRTGTEAF
>TRBJ1-3|TRBV7-9
ASSQQGGVGNTIY
>TRBJ2-1|TRBV7-2
ASSPREGNNEQF
>TRBJ2-7|TRBV7-8
ASSLNRGYEQY
>TRBJ2-3|TRBV19
ASSAPHFADTQY
>TRBJ2-3|TRBV7-6
ASTYSGRQDTQY